Listed here are 5 T cell receptor beta chains from one sample, sequenced in a study of blood T cells in healthy people across ages. Combining a sample-barcoded 5' primer with a J-beta primer mix, a second PCR ran for roughly 6 to 11 cycles. TCRdb recomputed calls from the 5' RACE reads with MiXCR, one row per CDR3 protein. The table lists hundreds of thousands of distinct CDR3 sequences, approximately 29% of them singletons. What was sequenced was blood. The source is a woman older than 75 in good health.

The chain has TRBV29-1 and TRBJ2-2; a weak D match, TRBD1 (6 bases). The V and J ends lost 8 bases and 4 bases respectively, with 11 bases between them. CDR3 length equals 12 residues. Per germline, CDR1 SQVTM and CDR2 ANQGSEA. The CDR3 DNA is TGCAGCTTAACGACAGGCACCGGGGAGCTGTTTTTT. Translated, it gives CSLTTGTGELFF.

As for this clonotype: A clone one base away is much larger, so this may be a read error. This chain links TRBV11-2 with TRBJ2-6, with D tentatively TRBD2 (6 bases). V lost 5 bases to trimming and J lost 2 bases, with 19 bases between them. CDR1 is SGHAT, CDR2 FQNNGV, per germline. The CDR3 is 18 residues long. CDR3 sequence (DNA): TGTGCCAGCAGCCCGGGGTCGGGACTGCACCCTGGGGCCAACGTCCTGACTTTC. Translated: CASSPGSGLHPGANVLTF.

Only a few counts were recorded for this clonotype. V usage is TRBV6-5 and J usage is TRBJ1-2; perhaps TRBD1 as D (5 bases). There are 13 residues in the CDR3. Germline CDR1 is MNHEY and CDR2 is SVGAGI. Deletions cut 6 bases from V and 6 bases from J, with 14 bases between. CDR3: CASRSQGIDGYTF. CDR3 nucleotides: TGTGCCAGCAGGAGCCAGGGAATCGATGGCTACACCTTC.

This chain joins TRBV5-1 and TRBJ1-6, with a tentative D call TRBD1 (5 bases). The CDR3 has 16 residues. Trimming pared 0 bases from V and 10 bases from J, leaving 17 bases between. Germline V gene sequence: CDR1 SGHRS, CDR2 YFSETQ. CDR3 in amino acids: CASSLGDASSLSPLHF. The CDR3 region has the DNA TGCGCCAGCAGCTTGGGGGACGCTTCATCCCTCTCACCCCTCCACTTT.

This clonotype was counted at least ten times. The V gene is TRBV7-6, the J gene TRBJ2-1, with D unresolved. The CDR3 covers 13 residues. Between the trimmed V and J ends, which lost 1 base and 13 bases, there was a span of 14 bases. Germline V gene data show CDR1 as SGHVS and CDR2 as FNYEAQ. The CDR3 bases are TGTGCCAGCAGCTTAGTATCGGATAACGAACAGTTCTTC. The encoded protein is CASSLVSDNEQFF.